This T cell receptor beta chain comes out of a study of early T cells in non-severe SARS-CoV-2 infection. Study-wide background: Sequencing input comprised bulk RNA from unsorted whole blood; chain pairing was not available.

TCRdb independently ran MiXCR on the 5' RACE reads; one entry per CDR3 protein. The table records more than 60,000 distinct CDR3 sequences, around 13% of them present only once. The CDR3 spans 13 residues. V was shortened by 6 bases and J by 5 bases, with 11 bases between the two germline ends. Germline CDR1 reads LNHNV; CDR2 reads YYDKDF (reference sequence). The V call is TRBV15, the J call TRBJ2-1; no clear D gene. This clonotype originated in an adult who was a healthcare worker with PCR-confirmed SARS-CoV-2 infection or an uninfected control (not recorded which). What was sequenced was whole blood. In DNA, the CDR3 is TGTGCCACCAGACCCCTCGGACACAATGAGCAGTTCTTC. Its translation is CATRPLGHNEQFF.